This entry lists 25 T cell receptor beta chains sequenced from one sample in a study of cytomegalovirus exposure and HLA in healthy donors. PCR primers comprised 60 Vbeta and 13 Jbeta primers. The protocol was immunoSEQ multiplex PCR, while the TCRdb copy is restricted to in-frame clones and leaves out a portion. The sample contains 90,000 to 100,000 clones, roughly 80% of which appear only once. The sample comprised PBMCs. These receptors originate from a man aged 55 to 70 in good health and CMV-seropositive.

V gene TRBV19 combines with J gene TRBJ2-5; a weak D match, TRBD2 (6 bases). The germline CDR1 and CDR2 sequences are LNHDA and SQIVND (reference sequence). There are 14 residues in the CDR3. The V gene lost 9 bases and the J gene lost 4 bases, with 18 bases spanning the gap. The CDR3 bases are TGTGCCAGCGGACGGGGTTCCGGGGGAGAGACCCAGTACTTC. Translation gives CASGRGSGGETQYF. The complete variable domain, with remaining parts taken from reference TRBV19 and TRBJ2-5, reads DGGITQSPKYLFRKEGQNVTLSCEQNLNHDAMYWYRQDPGQGLRLIYYSQIVNDFQKGDIAEGYSVSREKKESFPLTVTSAQKNPTAFYLCASGRGSGGETQYFGPGTRLLVL.

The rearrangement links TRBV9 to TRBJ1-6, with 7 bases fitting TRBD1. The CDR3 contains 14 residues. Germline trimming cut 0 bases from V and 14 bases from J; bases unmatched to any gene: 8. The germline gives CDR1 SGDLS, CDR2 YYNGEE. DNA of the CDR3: TGTGCCAGCAGCGTAGCCAGGGATGGGACAGCCCTCCACTTT. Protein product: CASSVARDGTALHF.

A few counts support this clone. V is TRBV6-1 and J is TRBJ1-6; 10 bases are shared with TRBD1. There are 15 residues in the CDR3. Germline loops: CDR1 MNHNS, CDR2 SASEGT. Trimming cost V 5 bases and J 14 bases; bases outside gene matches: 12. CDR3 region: CASSSPGQGSLALHF. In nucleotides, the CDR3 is TGTGCCAGCAGTTCCCCGGGACAGGGGTCTCTGGCCCTCCACTTT.

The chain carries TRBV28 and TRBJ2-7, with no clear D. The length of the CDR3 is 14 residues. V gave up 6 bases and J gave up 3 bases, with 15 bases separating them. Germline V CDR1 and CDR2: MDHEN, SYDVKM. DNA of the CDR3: TGTGCCAGCAGCAGCCCTTGGAGCAGCTACGAGCAGTACTTC. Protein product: CASSSPWSSYEQYF.

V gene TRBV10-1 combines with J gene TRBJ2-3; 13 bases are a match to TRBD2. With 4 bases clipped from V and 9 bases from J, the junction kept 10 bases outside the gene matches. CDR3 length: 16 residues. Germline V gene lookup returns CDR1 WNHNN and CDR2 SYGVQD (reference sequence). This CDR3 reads CASSGTSGGEAGTQYF. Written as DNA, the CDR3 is TGCGCCAGCAGTGGGACTAGCGGGGGAGAGGCGGGAACGCAGTATTTT.

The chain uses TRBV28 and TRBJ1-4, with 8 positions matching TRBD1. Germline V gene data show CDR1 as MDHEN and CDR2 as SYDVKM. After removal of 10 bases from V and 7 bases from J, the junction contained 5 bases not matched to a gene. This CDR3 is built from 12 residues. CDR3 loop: CANSRGREKLFF. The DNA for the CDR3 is TGTGCCAACTCCAGGGGGCGTGAAAAACTGTTTTTT.

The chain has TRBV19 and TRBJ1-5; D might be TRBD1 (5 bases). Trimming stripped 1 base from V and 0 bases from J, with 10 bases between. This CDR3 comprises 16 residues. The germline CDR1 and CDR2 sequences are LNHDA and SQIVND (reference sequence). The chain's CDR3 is CASSIVAGLSNQPQHF. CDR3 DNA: TGTGCCAGTAGTATAGTAGCGGGACTTAGCAATCAGCCCCAGCATTTT.

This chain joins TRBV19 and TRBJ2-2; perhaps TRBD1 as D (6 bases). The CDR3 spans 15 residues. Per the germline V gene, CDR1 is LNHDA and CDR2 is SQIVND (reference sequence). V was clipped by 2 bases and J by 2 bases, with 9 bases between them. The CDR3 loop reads CASSISGVNTGELFF. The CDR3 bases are TGTGCCAGTAGTATATCAGGGGTTAACACCGGGGAGCTGTTTTTT.

The CDR3 DNA follows: TGTGCCAGCAGCTTCGGGGGGTCCAATCAGCCCCAGCATTTT. Translating gives CASSFGGSNQPQHF. This chain joins TRBV28 and TRBJ1-5, with D maybe TRBD1 (5 bases). Per the germline V gene, CDR1 is MDHEN and CDR2 is SYDVKM. Trimming cost V 6 bases and J 3 bases, with 12 bases left between them. The CDR3 consists of 14 residues.

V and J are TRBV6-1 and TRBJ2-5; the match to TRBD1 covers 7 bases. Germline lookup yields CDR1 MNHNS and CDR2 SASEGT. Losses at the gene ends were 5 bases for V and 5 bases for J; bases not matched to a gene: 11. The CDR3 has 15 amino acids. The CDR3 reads CASSRRGQGGETQYF. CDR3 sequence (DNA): TGTGCCAGCAGTAGAAGGGGGCAGGGCGGGGAGACCCAGTACTTC.

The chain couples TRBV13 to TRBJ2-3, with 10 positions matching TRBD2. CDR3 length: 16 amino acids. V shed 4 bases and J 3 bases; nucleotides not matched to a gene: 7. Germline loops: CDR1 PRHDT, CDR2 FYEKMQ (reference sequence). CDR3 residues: CASSYGEAGGTDTQYF. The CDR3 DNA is TGTGCCAGCAGCTATGGGGAAGCGGGGGGGACAGATACGCAGTATTTT.

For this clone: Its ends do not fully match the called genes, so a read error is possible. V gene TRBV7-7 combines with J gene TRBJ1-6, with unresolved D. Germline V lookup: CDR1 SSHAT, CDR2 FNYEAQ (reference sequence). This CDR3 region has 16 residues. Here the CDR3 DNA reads TGTGCTAGCAGACGTTTTGGCCCCAGATATAATTCACCCCTCCACTTT. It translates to CASRRFGPRYNSPLHF.

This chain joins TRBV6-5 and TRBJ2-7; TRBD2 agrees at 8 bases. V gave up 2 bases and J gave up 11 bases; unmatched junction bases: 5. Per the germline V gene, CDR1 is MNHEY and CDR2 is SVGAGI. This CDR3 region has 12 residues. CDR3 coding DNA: TGTGCCAGCAGTTACGGCGGGGGGCTAAAGTACTTC. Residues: CASSYGGGLKYF.

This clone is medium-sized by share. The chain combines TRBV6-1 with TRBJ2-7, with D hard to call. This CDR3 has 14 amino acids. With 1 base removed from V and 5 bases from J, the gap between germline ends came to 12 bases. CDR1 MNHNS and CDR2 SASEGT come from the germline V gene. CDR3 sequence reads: CASSEGADPHEQYF. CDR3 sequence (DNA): TGTGCCAGCAGTGAAGGGGCAGACCCCCACGAGCAGTACTTC.

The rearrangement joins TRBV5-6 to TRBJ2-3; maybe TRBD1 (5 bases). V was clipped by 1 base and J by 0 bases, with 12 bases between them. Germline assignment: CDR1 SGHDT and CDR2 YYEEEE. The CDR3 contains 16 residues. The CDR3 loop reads CASSLPRASSTDTQYF. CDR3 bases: TGTGCCAGCAGCTTGCCCAGGGCCTCTAGCACAGATACGCAGTATTTT.

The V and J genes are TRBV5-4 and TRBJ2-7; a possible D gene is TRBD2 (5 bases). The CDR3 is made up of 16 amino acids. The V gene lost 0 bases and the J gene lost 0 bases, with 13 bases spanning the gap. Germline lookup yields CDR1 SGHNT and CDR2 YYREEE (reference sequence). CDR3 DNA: TGTGCCAGCAGCTTGGGGGCTAGCTACAGCTCCTACGAGCAGTACTTC. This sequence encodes CASSLGASYSSYEQYF.

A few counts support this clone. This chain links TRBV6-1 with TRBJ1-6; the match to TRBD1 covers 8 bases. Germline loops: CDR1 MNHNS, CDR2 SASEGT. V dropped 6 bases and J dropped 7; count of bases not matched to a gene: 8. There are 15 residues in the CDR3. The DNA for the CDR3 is TGTGCCAGCAGCACGGACAGGGTTGGCAATTCACCCCTCCACTTT. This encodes CASSTDRVGNSPLHF.

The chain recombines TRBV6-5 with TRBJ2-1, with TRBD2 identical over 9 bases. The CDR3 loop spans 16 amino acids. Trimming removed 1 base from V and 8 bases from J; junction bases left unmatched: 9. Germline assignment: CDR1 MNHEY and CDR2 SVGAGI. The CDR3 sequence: CASSYFPGGGADEQFF. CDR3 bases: TGTGCCAGCAGTTACTTCCCTGGCGGGGGGGCGGATGAGCAGTTCTTC.

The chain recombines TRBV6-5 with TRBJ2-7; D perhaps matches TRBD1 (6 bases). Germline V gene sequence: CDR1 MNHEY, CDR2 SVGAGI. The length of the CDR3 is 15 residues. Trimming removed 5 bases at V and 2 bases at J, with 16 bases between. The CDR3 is CASSRGTQETYEQYF. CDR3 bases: TGTGCCAGCAGTAGGGGGACACAGGAGACCTACGAGCAGTACTTC.

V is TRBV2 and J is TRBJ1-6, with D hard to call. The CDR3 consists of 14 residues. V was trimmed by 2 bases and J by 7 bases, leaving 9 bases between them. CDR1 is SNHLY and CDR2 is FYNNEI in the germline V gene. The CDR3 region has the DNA TGTGCCAGCAGTGAAATCAGGTTAAATTCACCCCTCCACTTT. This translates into CASSEIRLNSPLHF.

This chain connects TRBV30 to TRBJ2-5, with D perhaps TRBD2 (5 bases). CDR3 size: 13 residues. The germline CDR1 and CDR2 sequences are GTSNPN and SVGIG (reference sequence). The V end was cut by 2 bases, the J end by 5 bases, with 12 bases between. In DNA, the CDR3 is TGTGCCTGGAGTCCGGCGGGCCCGGAGACCCAGTACTTC. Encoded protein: CAWSPAGPETQYF.

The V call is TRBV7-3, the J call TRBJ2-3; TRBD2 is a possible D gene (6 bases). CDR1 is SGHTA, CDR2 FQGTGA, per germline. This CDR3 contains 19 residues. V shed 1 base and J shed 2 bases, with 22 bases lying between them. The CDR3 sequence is CASSLIRFKRGDPTDTQYF. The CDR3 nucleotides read TGTGCCAGCAGCTTAATTCGCTTCAAGCGCGGGGACCCCACAGATACGCAGTATTTT.

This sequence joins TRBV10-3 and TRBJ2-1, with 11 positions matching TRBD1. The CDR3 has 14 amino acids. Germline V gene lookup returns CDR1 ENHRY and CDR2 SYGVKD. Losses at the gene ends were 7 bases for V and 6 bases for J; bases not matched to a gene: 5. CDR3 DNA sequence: TGTGCCATCAAGGGGGGACAGGGGGGCAATGAGCAGTTCTTC. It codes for CAIKGGQGGNEQFF.

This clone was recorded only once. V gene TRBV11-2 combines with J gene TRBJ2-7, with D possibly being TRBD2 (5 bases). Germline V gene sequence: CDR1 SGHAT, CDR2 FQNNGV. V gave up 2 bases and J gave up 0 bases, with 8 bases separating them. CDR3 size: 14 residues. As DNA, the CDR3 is TGTGCCAGCAGCTTAAACGGGAACTCCTACGAGCAGTACTTC. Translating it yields CASSLNGNSYEQYF.

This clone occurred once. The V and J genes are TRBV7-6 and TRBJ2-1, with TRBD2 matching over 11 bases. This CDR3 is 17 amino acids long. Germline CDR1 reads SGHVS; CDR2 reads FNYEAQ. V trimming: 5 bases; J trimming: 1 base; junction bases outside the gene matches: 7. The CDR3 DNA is TGTGCCAGCAGCCTGATAGCGGGGGGGCCTTCCTACAATGAGCAGTTCTTC. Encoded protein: CASSLIAGGPSYNEQFF.